These T cell receptor beta chains were read from a single sample in a study of cytomegalovirus exposure and HLA in healthy donors. TCRdb's table, derived via immunoSEQ multiplex PCR, lists solely in-frame clones and lacks some. The sample has some 210,000 clones; 60% to 80% are singletons. Sequenced input: PBMCs. All receptors derive from a male donor in good health and CMV-seronegative. CDR3s include the opening cysteine and the closing phenylalanine or tryptophan. The order of the fields is J gene, V gene, clone size, D gene, CDR3 protein. D genes are given only for firm matches. Expanded clones are given a class, and other clones once, few, many or no size at all.

TRBJ2-7	TRBV4-1	-	-	CASSQVTGGGYEQYF
TRBJ1-2	TRBV27	-	TRBD1	CASSLDRRNYGYTF
TRBJ2-1	TRBV7-9	-	TRBD2	CASSLGLAEYNEQFF
TRBJ2-3	TRBV2	once	TRBD1	CASSPGTVPTQYF
TRBJ2-1	TRBV13	-	TRBD1	CASSLLVGPGQGLPDEQFF
TRBJ1-2	TRBV5-1	few	-	CASSLGRTDYGYTF
TRBJ1-2	TRBV4-2	-	-	CASSQGSGLDYGYTF
TRBJ1-2	TRBV7-3	-	TRBD1	CASSSTGGSNYGYTF
TRBJ2-7	TRBV13	-	-	CASSLLDSNEQYF
TRBJ1-1	TRBV14	-	TRBD1	CASSQGQYTEAFF
TRBJ2-1	TRBV9	-	TRBD2	CASSVDPGGEQFF